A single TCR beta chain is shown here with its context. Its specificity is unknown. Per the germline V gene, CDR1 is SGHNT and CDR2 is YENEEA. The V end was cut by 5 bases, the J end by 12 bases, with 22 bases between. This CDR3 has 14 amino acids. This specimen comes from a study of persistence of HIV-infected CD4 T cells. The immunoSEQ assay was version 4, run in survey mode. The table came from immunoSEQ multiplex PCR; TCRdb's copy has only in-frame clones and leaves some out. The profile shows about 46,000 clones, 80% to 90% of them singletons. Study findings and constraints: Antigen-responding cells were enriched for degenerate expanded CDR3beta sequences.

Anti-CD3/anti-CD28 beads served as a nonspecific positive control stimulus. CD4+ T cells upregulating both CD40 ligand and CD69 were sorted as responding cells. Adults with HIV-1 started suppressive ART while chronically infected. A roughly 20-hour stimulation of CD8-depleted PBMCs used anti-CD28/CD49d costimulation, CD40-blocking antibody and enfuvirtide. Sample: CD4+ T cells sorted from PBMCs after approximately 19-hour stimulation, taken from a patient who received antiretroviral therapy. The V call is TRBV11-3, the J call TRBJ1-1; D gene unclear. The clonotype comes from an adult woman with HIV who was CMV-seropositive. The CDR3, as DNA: TGTGCCAGCAGCAAAAACCCCTCTGCCGGTTTGACTTTCTTT. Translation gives CASSKNPSAGLTFF.